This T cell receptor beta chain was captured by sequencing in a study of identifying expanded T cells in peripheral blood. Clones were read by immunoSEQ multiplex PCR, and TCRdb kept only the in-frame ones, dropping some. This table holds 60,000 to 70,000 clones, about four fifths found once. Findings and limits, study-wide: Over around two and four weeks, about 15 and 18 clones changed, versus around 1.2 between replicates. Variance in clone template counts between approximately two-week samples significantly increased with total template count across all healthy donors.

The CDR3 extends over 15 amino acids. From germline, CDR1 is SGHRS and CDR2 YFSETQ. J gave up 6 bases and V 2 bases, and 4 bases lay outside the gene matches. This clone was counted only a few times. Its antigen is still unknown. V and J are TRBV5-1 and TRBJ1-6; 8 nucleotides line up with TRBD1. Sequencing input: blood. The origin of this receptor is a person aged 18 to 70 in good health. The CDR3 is CASSLEGQGNSPLHF. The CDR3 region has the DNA TGCGCCAGCAGCTTAGAAGGACAGGGTAATTCACCCCTCCACTTT.